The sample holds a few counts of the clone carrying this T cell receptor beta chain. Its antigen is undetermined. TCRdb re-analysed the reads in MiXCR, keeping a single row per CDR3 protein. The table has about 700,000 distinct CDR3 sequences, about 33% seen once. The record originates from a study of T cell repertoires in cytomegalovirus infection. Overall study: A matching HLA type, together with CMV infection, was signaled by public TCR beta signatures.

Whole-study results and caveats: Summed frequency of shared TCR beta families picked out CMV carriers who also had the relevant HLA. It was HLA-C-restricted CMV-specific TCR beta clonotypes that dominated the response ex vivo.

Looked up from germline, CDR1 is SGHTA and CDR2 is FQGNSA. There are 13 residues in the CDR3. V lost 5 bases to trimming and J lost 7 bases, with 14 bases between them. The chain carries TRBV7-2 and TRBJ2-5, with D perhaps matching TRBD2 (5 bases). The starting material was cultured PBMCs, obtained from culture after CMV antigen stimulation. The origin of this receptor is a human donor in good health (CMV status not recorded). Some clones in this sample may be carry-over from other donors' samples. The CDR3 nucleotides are TGTGCCAGCAGCACGGCCGGGATGGGGACCCAGTACTTC. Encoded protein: CASSTAGMGTQYF.